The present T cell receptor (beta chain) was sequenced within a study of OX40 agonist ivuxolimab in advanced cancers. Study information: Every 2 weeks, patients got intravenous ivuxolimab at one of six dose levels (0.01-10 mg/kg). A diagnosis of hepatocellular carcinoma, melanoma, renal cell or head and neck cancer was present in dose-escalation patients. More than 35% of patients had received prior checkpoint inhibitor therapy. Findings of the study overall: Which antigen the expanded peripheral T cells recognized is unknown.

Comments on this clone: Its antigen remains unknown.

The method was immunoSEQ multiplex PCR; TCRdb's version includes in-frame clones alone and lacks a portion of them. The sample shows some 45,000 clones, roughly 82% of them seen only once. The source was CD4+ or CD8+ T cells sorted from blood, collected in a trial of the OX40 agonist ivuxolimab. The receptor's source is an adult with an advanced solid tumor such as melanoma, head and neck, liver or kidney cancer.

CDR3 nucleotide sequence: TGTGCCAGCAGCGTAGGGACTAGCGGAGATACGCAGTATTTT. Translating it yields CASSVGTSGDTQYF. The chain combines TRBV9 with TRBJ2-3; TRBD2 matches at 10 bases. Germline trimming cut 0 bases from V and 5 bases from J; bases unmatched to any gene: 0. There are 14 residues in the CDR3. Germline V lookup: CDR1 SGDLS, CDR2 YYNGEE.